This TCR beta chain was sequenced for a study of Graves' ophthalmopathy and Graves' hyperthyroidism. Findings and limits, study-wide: Blood samples also showed most expanded thyroid clonotypes exceeding 0.001 frequency.

The authors amplified TCR beta CDR3 regions, and they did so from RNA transcripts for repertoire sequencing. Second-round multiplex PCR followed a first-round RT-PCR using HTBI primers. Each CDR3 protein is one row after TCRdb ran MiXCR on the multiplex PCR reads. The data show around 660,000 distinct CDR3 sequences, with 35% to 45% seen just once and 3% to 3.5% held by the top ten. Points on this clonotype: The antigen remains unidentified.

The CDR3 is 13 amino acids. The V segment lost 6 bases and the J segment 3 bases; nucleotides outside the gene matches: 4. CDR1 and CDR2 (germline): SQVTM, ANQGSEA. Presentation of ophthalmopathy in the donors involved moderate-to-severe activity, CAS ≥3, NOSPECS ≥4 and a duration under 3 months. This chain connects TRBV29-1 to TRBJ1-1, with 10 bases fitting TRBD1. Specimen: peripheral blood. The sequence was obtained from an adult man with Graves' ophthalmopathy. The CDR3 is CSVGQGLDTEAFF. DNA of the CDR3: TGCAGCGTGGGACAGGGGCTAGACACTGAAGCTTTCTTT.